The 9 T cell receptor beta chains below come from one sample, sequenced in a study of lymphopenia after photon versus proton radiotherapy. Libraries were prepared by immunoSEQ multiplex PCR; TCRdb keeps only in-frame clonotypes and omits some of them. The table shows approximately 150,000 clones, with 80% to 90% occurring only once. The sample here was peripheral blood, taken from a patient treated with photon-based radiotherapy. These receptors were obtained from a man in his fifties with gastric cancer.

The chain links TRBV7-9 to TRBJ1-1; 8 bases agree with TRBD1. CDR1 is SEHNR, CDR2 FQNEAQ, per germline (reference sequence). With V trimmed by 2 bases and J by 0 bases, 11 bases remained unmatched. The CDR3 is 18 residues long. CDR3 DNA: TGTGCCAGCAGCTTACGGCCAGGGGGCGACCTAATGAACACTGAAGCTTTCTTT. Amino acids: CASSLRPGGDLMNTEAFF. Full variable domain (rest looked up from reference TRBV7-9 and TRBJ1-1): DTGVSQNPRHKITKRGQNVTFRCDPISEHNRLYWYRQTLGQGPEFLTYFQNEAQLEKSRLLSDRFSAERPKGSFSTLEIQRTEQGDSAMYLCASSLRPGGDLMNTEAFFGQGTRLTVV.

This clone came up many times. Other nucleotide sequences from this sample produce the same CDR3. This chain connects TRBV30 to TRBJ1-1; D is unresolved. Germline-derived CDR1 and CDR2 are GTSNPN and SVGIG (reference sequence). The V end lost 4 bases, the J end lost 0 bases, and 6 bases lay between the germline ends. The CDR3 has 12 residues. This CDR3 is CAWILMNTEAFF. The CDR3 DNA reads as TGTGCCTGGATTCTCATGAACACTGAAGCTTTCTTT.

The V and J genes are TRBV11-2 and TRBJ1-1, with D perhaps TRBD1 (5 bases). The germline V gene has CDR1 SGHAT and CDR2 FQNNGV. V lost 8 bases, J lost 4 bases, and 11 bases lay in between. CDR3 length: 12 residues. CDR3 region: CASRGFGTEAFF. CDR3 sequence (DNA): TGTGCCAGCCGGGGCTTCGGCACTGAAGCTTTCTTT.

The rearrangement uses TRBV2 and TRBJ1-3, with no clear D. V shed 8 bases and J shed 4 bases, with 9 bases lying between them. Per germline, CDR1 SNHLY and CDR2 FYNNEI. The CDR3 is 12 residues long. The DNA for the CDR3 is TGTGCCAGCCGGGTCCCAGGAAACACCATATATTTT. Translating it yields CASRVPGNTIYF.

This chain links TRBV5-1 with TRBJ2-2; 14 bases align to TRBD2. Germline CDR1 and CDR2: SGHRS and YFSETQ. This CDR3 is 15 amino acids long. V shed 2 bases and J 9 bases; nucleotides not matched to a gene: 3. CDR3 DNA sequence: TGCGCCAGCAGCTTCGGACTAGCGGGAGGTCGGGAGCTGTTTTTT. Amino acid sequence: CASSFGLAGGRELFF.

V usage is TRBV7-2 and J usage is TRBJ2-1; 7 nucleotides line up with TRBD1. CDR1 is SGHTA, CDR2 FQGNSA, per germline. After removal of 1 base from V and 4 bases from J, the junction contained 4 bases not matched to a gene. The CDR3 totals 15 residues. The CDR3 coding sequence is TGTGCCAGCAGCTTAGGGGGGACAGCTTACAATGAGCAGTTCTTC. Protein product: CASSLGGTAYNEQFF.

The chain couples TRBV29-1 to TRBJ2-5, with D unresolved. Germline values: CDR1 SQVTM, CDR2 ANQGSEA. Trimming stripped 7 bases from V and 5 bases from J, with 8 bases between. The CDR3 contains 10 residues. CDR3 coding DNA: TGCAGCGCGGACCCGGAGACCCAGTACTTC. It encodes CSADPETQYF.

This rearrangement joins TRBV5-4 to TRBJ2-1; 12 positions agree with TRBD2. The CDR3 has 15 residues. Germline V gene lookup returns CDR1 SGHNT and CDR2 YYREEE (reference sequence). The V segment lost 1 base and the J segment 6 bases; nucleotides outside the gene matches: 2. In DNA form, the CDR3 reads TGTGCCAGCAGCTTGTGGACTAGCGGGGTCAATGAGCAGTTCTTC. Translation: CASSLWTSGVNEQFF.

The gene calls are TRBV7-9 and TRBJ2-7, with 7 bases fitting TRBD2. This CDR3 is 17 amino acids long. The V gene end was trimmed by 5 bases and the J gene end by 2 bases; junction bases not matched to a gene: 15. Germline V lookup: CDR1 SEHNR, CDR2 FQNEAQ (reference sequence). The CDR3 DNA is TGTGCCAGCAGCCGATCCCAAGTAAGCGGGAAAACCTACGAGCAGTACTTC. Amino acids: CASSRSQVSGKTYEQYF. Combining the CDR3 with reference TRBV7-9 and TRBJ2-7 gives the whole variable domain DTGVSQNPRHKITKRGQNVTFRCDPISEHNRLYWYRQTLGQGPEFLTYFQNEAQLEKSRLLSDRFSAERPKGSFSTLEIQRTEQGDSAMYLCASSRSQVSGKTYEQYFGPGTRLTVT.